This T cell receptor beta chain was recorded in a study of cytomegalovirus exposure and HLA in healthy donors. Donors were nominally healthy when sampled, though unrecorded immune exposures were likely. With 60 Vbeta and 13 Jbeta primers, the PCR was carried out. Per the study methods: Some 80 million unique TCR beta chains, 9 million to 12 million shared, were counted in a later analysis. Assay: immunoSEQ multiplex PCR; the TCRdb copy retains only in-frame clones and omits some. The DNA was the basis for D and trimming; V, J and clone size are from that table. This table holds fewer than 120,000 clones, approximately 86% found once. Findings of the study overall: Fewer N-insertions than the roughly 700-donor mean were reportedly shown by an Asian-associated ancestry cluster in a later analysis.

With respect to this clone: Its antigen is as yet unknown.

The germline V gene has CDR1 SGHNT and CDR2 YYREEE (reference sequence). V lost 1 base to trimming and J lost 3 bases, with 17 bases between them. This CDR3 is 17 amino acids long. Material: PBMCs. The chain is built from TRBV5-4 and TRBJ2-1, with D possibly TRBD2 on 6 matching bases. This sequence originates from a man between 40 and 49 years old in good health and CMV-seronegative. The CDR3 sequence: CASSLNGVSGRYNEQFF. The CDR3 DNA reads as TGTGCCAGCAGCTTGAATGGGGTTAGCGGTCGCTACAATGAGCAGTTCTTC.